These T cell receptor beta chains were read from a single sample in a study of T cells expressing NK-cell markers. TCRdb reprocessed the 5' RACE reads; each CDR3 protein has one entry and no DNA is given. The sample table sets out roughly 160,000 distinct CDR3 sequences. The sequenced sample was blood T cells: a sorted CD56 or NKG2C T cell subset, CD4+ or CD8+ T cells, or bulk PBMC T cells (not recorded which). The receptors stem from a man between 18 and 69 years old in good health. Each CDR3 is given with its conserved first and last residue.

CDR3 length	J gene	V gene	CDR3 protein
15	TRBJ2-1	TRBV23-1	CASSQWDRAGNEQFF
14	TRBJ2-4	TRBV11-2	CASSQGQGQNIQYF
14	TRBJ2-7	TRBV28	CASSPDTGGYEQYF
11	TRBJ2-2	TRBV6-5	CASRFLGELFF
16	TRBJ1-3	TRBV7-2	CASSFPGQLSGNTIYF
16	TRBJ2-5	TRBV24-1	CATSDPSTGRGKTQYF
13	TRBJ1-2	TRBV5-4	CASTQYGVYGYTF
15	TRBJ1-4	TRBV15	CATSSSPRQGEKLFF
12	TRBJ2-2	TRBV4-1	CASSQSPGELFF
14	TRBJ2-2	TRBV27	CASSLRPYTGELFF
14	TRBJ1-2	TRBV5-6	CASSPWSTGHGYTF
14	TRBJ1-3	TRBV18	CASSQPNSGNTIYF
14	TRBJ2-2	TRBV19	CASTGLALAGELFF
14	TRBJ2-7	TRBV28	CASSGIAYPYEQYF
16	TRBJ2-2	TRBV28	CASSLTGSANTGELFF
13	TRBJ1-1	TRBV6-5	CASSLGESTEAFF
15	TRBJ1-1	TRBV14	CASSQDQEMNTEAFF
17	TRBJ2-2	TRBV11-2	CASSFPSGPRNTGELFF
14	TRBJ1-4	TRBV9	CASSVGQGAKKLFF
17	TRBJ2-6	TRBV6-4	CASSDSSGGAGANVLTF
11	TRBJ2-7	TRBV2	CASMHRYEQYF
15	TRBJ2-3	TRBV7-6	CASSSPGGVPDTQYF
16	TRBJ2-2	TRBV7-7	CASSIGTGLNTGELFF
13	TRBJ1-5	TRBV19	CASHTGTHQPQHF
14	TRBJ1-5	TRBV28	CASSVQGFNQPQHF
14	TRBJ1-1	TRBV5-4	CASRDRGGVTEAFF
18	TRBJ2-3	TRBV11-2	CASSLEGFGTPTTDTQYF
16	TRBJ2-6	TRBV6-1	CASSTRPDSGANVLTF
15	TRBJ2-7	TRBV2	CASSGEGKGLYEQYF
12	TRBJ2-3	TRBV11-3	CAIYFEEDTQYF
18	TRBJ2-1	TRBV7-3	CASSLSLAGVRVLNEQFF
19	TRBJ2-7	TRBV11-2	CASSRSTAGTSGSGYEQYF
17	TRBJ1-2	TRBV5-8	CASSAGTGGVSNYGYTF
17	TRBJ2-3	TRBV3-1	CASSRRLAGGWADTQYF
16	TRBJ1-6	TRBV28	CASSLPLWDSNSPLHF
14	TRBJ1-2	TRBV5-1	CASSWDRANYGYTF
15	TRBJ2-5	TRBV10-3	CAISPGQGALETQYF
16	TRBJ2-2	TRBV13	CASSFLRGTLAGELFF
12	TRBJ1-2	TRBV12-3/TRBV12-4	CASSSGNYGYTF
13	TRBJ2-2	TRBV11-1	CASSFQTTGELFF
19	TRBJ1-4	TRBV7-6	CASSPGPGQSFRTNEKLFF
11	TRBJ1-1	TRBV4-2	CASSKGSEAFF
15	TRBJ2-1	TRBV29-1	CSVVGIKGSYNEQFF
20	TRBJ2-7	TRBV6-2/TRBV6-3	CASSYSFPFEGGGPIYEQYF
15	TRBJ2-1	TRBV6-2/TRBV6-3	CASSPAGGAYNEQFF
12	TRBJ1-2	TRBV19	CATSAALYGYTF